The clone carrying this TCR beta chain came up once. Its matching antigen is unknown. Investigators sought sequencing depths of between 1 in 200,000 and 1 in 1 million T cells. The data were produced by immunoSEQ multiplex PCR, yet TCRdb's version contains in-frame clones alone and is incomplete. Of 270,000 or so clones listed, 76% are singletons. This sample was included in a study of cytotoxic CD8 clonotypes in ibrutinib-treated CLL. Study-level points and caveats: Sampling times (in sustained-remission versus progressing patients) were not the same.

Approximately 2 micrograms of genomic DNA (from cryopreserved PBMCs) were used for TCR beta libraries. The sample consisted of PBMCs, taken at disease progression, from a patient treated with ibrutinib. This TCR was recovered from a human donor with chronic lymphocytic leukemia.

DNA of the CDR3: TGCGCCAGCAGTGAGTTACAGGGTGTTCGAACGGAAAAACTGTTTTTT. Translating gives CASSELQGVRTEKLFF. The chain is built from TRBV10-2 and TRBJ1-4; possible D gene TRBD1, 6 bases. The germline gives CDR1 WSHSY, CDR2 SAAADI. V lost 1 base to trimming and J lost 8 bases, with 17 bases between them. The CDR3 consists of 16 residues.